This record looks at one T cell receptor beta chain sequence and its context. These data are taken from a study of T cell changes during pregnancy in multiple sclerosis. Profiled with immunoSEQ multiplex PCR; TCRdb holds only in-frame clones, not every one. This sample has tens of thousands of clones, with about 94% found just once. The sequence came from a female donor in good health, enrolled as a control in a pregnancy study. Sequences were derived from peripheral blood, sampled in the second trimester of pregnancy.

The DNA for the CDR3 is TGTGCCACCAGCAGAGAAATGGGCCGGATCTCTGGAAACACCATATATTTT. It specifies CATSREMGRISGNTIYF. The chain employs TRBV15 and TRBJ1-3; no firm D call. V gave up 0 bases and J gave up 0 bases, with 12 bases separating them. From germline, CDR1 is LNHNV and CDR2 YYDKDF (reference sequence). This CDR3 has 17 amino acids.